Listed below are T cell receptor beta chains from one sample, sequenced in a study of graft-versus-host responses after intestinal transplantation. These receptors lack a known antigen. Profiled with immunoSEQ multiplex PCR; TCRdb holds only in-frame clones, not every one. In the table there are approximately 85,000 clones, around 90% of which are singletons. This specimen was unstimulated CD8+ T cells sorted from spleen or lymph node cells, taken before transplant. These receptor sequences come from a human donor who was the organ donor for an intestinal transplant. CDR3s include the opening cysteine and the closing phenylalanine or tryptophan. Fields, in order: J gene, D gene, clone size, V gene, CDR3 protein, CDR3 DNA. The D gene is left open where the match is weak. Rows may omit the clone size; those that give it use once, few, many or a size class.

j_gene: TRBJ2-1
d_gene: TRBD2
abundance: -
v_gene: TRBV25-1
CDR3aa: CASSQREGSYNEQFF
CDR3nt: TGTGCCAGCAGCCAGCGGGAGGGCTCCTACAATGAGCAGTTCTTC

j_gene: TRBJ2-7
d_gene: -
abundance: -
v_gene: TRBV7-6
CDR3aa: CASSSVGGSEQYF
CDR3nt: TGTGCCAGCAGTTCGGTGGGCGGATCCGAGCAGTACTTC

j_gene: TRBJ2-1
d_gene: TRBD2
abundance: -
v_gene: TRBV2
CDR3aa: CASRETSGSSYNEQFF
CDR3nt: TGTGCCAGCAGGGAGACTAGCGGGAGCTCCTACAATGAGCAGTTCTTC

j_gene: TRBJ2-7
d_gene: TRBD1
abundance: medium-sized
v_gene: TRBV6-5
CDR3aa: CASSPGGGGYEQYF
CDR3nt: TGTGCCAGCAGCCCAGGGGGTGGGGGTTACGAGCAGTACTTC

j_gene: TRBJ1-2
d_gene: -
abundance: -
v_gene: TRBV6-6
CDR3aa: CASNHKRFDGYTF
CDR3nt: TGTGCCAGCAACCATAAACGGTTCGATGGCTACACCTTC

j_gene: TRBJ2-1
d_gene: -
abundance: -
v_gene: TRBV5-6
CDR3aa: CASSWAIGFNEQFF
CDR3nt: TGTGCCAGCAGCTGGGCTATAGGGTTCAATGAGCAGTTCTTC

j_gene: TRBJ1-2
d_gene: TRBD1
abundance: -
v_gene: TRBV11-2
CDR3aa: CASGTGSWSGYTF
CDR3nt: TGTGCCAGCGGGACAGGGTCGTGGAGTGGCTACACCTTC

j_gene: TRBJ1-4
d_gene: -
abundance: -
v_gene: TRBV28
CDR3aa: CASRATSGTPNEKLFF
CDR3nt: TGTGCCAGCAGAGCTACCTCCGGGACGCCAAATGAAAAACTGTTTTTT

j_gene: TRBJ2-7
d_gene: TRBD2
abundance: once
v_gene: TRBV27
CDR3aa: CASSWTSGSYEQYF
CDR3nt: TGTGCCAGCAGTTGGACTAGCGGGAGCTACGAGCAGTACTTC

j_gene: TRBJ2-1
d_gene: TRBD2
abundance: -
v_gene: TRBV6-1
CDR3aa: CASKTWRGEANEQFF
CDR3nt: TGTGCCAGCAAGACATGGCGGGGGGAAGCCAATGAGCAGTTCTTC

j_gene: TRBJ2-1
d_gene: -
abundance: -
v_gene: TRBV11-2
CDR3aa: CASFSPLNEQFF
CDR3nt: TGTGCCAGCTTCAGCCCGCTCAATGAGCAGTTCTTC

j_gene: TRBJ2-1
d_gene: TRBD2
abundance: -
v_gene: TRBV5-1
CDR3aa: CASRLTSGFSEQFF
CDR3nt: TGCGCCAGCAGACTGACTAGCGGGTTTTCTGAGCAGTTCTTC

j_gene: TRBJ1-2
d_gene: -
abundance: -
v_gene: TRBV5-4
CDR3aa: CASSFRSSNGYTF
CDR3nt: TGTGCCAGCAGCTTTCGTAGCAGTAATGGCTACACCTTC

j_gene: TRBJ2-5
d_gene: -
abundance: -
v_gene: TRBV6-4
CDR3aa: CARNQGGEQYF
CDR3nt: TGTGCCAGAAACCAGGGGGGGGAGCAGTACTTC

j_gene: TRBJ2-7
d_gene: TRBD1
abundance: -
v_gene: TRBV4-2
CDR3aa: CASSQGVGFETGGPYEQYF
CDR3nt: TGTGCCAGCAGCCAAGGCGTTGGTTTTGAGACAGGGGGACCCTACGAGCAGTACTTC

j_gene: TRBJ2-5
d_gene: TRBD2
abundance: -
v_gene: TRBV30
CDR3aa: CAWSGLAEGETQYF
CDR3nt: TGTGCCTGGAGTGGGCTAGCGGAGGGAGAGACCCAGTACTTC

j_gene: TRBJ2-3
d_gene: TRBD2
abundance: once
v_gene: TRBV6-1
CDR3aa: CASSEATGGPDTQYF
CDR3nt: TGTGCCAGCAGTGAAGCGACGGGGGGGCCAGATACGCAGTATTTT

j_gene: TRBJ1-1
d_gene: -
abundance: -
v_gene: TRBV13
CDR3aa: CASSLALRMNTEAFF
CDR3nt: TGTGCCAGCAGCTTAGCCCTCAGAATGAACACTGAAGCTTTCTTT

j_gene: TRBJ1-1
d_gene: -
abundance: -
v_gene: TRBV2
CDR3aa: CASSVENTEAFF
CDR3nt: TGTGCCAGCAGTGTAGAAAACACTGAAGCTTTCTTT

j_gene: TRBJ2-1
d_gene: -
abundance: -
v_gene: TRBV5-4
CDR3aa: CASSWGTPEQFF
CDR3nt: TGTGCCAGCAGCTGGGGGACACCTGAGCAGTTCTTC

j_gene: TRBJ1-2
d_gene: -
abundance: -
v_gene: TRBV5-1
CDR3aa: CASSPRSLGEANYGYTF
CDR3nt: TGCGCCAGCAGCCCCCGATCCCTAGGGGAGGCTAACTATGGCTACACCTTC

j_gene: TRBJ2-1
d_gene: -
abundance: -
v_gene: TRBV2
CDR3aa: CASSPLRDNEQFF
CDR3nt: TGTGCCAGCAGTCCCCTGAGGGACAATGAGCAGTTCTTC

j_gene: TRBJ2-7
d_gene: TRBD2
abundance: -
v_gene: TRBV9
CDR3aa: CASSVGLAGYEQYF
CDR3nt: TGTGCCAGCAGCGTCGGACTAGCGGGCTACGAGCAGTACTTC

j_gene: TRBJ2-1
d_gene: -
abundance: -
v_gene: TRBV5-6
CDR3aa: CASSLRRKYNEQFF
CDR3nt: TGTGCCAGCAGCTTGCGGCGGAAATACAATGAGCAGTTCTTC

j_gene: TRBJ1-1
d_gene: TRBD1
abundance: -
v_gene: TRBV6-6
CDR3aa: CASSNRGQVYPDEAFF
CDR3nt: TGTGCCAGCAGTAACAGGGGGCAAGTGTATCCCGATGAAGCTTTCTTT

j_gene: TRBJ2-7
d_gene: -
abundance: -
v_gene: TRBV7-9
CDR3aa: CASSLYTSYEQYF
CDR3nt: TGTGCCAGCAGCTTATACACCTCCTACGAGCAGTACTTC

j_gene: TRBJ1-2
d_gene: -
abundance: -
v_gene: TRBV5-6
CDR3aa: CASSLIRAQGDYGYTF
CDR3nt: TGTGCCAGCAGCTTGATCCGGGCCCAAGGAGACTATGGCTACACCTTC

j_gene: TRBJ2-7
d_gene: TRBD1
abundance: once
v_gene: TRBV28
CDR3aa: CASSLQGAYEQYF
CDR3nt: TGTGCCAGCAGTTTACAGGGGGCCTACGAGCAGTACTTC

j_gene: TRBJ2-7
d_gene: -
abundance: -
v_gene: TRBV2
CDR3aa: CASSEWKGWVHEQYF
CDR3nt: TGTGCCAGCAGTGAGTGGAAAGGGTGGGTCCACGAGCAGTACTTC

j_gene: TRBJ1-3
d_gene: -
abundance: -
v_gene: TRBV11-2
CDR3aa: CASSLGLGAGNTIYF
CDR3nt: TGTGCCAGCAGCTTAGGGCTCGGAGCTGGAAACACCATATATTTT

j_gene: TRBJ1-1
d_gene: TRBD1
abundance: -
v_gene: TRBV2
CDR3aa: CASRYNRGSEAFF
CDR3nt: TGTGCCAGCAGATACAACAGGGGCTCTGAAGCTTTCTTT

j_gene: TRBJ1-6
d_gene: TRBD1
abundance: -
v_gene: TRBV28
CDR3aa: CASNPRQGFGSPLHF
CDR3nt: TGTGCCAGCAATCCGCGACAGGGGTTCGGATCACCCCTCCACTTT

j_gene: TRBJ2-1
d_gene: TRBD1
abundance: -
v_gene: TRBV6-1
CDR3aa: CASGQGAYNEQFF
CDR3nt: TGTGCCAGCGGACAGGGGGCCTACAATGAGCAGTTCTTC

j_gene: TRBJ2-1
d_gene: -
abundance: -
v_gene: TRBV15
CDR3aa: CATSRGQSSYNEQFF
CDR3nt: TGTGCCACCAGCAGAGGACAGAGCTCCTACAATGAGCAGTTCTTC

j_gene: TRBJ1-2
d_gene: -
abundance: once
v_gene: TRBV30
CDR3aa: CAWSVGYGYTF
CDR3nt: TGTGCCTGGAGTGTGGGGTATGGCTACACCTTC

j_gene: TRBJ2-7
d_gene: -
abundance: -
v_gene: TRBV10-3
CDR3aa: CAISQEGYEQYF
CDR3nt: TGTGCCATCAGTCAGGAAGGATACGAGCAGTACTTC

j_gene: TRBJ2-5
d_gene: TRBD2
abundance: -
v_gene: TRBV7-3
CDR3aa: CASSLIGLAGETQYF
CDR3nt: TGTGCCAGCAGCTTAATAGGACTAGCAGGGGAGACCCAGTACTTC

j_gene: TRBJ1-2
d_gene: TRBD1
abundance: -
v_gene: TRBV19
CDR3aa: CGSGQYYGYTF
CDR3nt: TGTGGCTCGGGACAGTACTATGGCTACACCTTC

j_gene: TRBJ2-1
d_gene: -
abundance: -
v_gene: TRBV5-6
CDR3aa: CASSLAGIPNEQFF
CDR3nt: TGTGCCAGCAGCTTGGCGGGAATCCCCAATGAGCAGTTCTTC

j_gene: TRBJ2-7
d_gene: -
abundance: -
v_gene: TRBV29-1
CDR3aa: CSVEDIGEQYF
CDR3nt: TGCAGCGTCGAGGACATCGGCGAGCAGTACTTC